The 26 T cell receptor beta chains below come from one sample, sequenced in a study of blood T cell repertoires in COVID-19. Using immunoSEQ multiplex PCR, the repertoire was profiled, and TCRdb retains in-frame clones only, with some absent. The table lists 190,000 or so clones, about 86% of them singletons. The sequenced sample was peripheral blood. These receptors were taken from a woman aged 18-30 years who had recovered from COVID-19.

CDR3 DNA: TGTGCCAGCAGCCGAGGACTTAACACCGGGGAGCTGTTTTTT. Translating it yields CASSRGLNTGELFF. The chain joins TRBV3-1 (or the pseudogene TRBV3-2) to TRBJ2-2; possibly TRBD2 for D (5 bases). The CDR3 is 14 residues long. Trimming pared 4 bases from V and 2 bases from J, leaving 8 bases between. Germline values: CDR1 LGHDT, CDR2 YNNKEL (reference sequence).

The genes are TRBV15 and TRBJ2-2, with TRBD2 identical over 12 bases. There are 16 residues in the CDR3. Germline CDR1 and CDR2: LNHNV and YYDKDF (reference sequence). V gave up 5 bases and J gave up 1 base; unmatched junction bases: 2. CDR3 in amino acids: CATSPSGRGNTGELFF. The CDR3 coding sequence is TGTGCCACCAGCCCTAGCGGGAGGGGGAACACCGGGGAGCTGTTTTTT.

J is TRBJ2-1 and V is TRBV6-6, with TRBD2 matching over 9 bases. The germline CDR1 and CDR2 sequences are MNHNY and SVGAGI (reference sequence). After removal of 8 bases from V and 4 bases from J, the junction contained 12 bases not matched to a gene. The CDR3 has 16 residues. The CDR3 loop reads CASSSPLAGAYNEQFF. Written as DNA, the CDR3 is TGTGCCAGCTCGTCCCCCTTAGCGGGAGCTTACAATGAGCAGTTCTTC.

The chain recombines TRBV28 with TRBJ1-4; 7 nucleotides match TRBD1. CDR3 length: 14 residues. Germline CDR1 and CDR2: MDHEN and SYDVKM. V lost 5 bases to trimming and J lost 5 bases; unmatched junction nucleotides: 5. For the CDR3, the DNA is TGTGCCAGCAGTCGGGACAGTGTCAATGAAAAACTGTTTTTT. Its protein is CASSRDSVNEKLFF.

This clone was detected a few times. The chain links TRBV24-1 to TRBJ1-2; 10 bases fit TRBD1. This CDR3 region has 16 residues. V gave up 4 bases and J gave up 0 bases; unmatched junction bases: 4. CDR1 is KGHDR, CDR2 SFDVKD, per germline. As DNA, the CDR3 is TGTGCCACCAGTGAAACCGGGACAGGGGCTAACTATGGCTACACCTTC. It yields the protein CATSETGTGANYGYTF.

The V call is TRBV4-1, the J call TRBJ1-6, with D unresolved. This CDR3 comprises 15 residues. The V end was cut by 2 bases, the J end by 2 bases, with 7 bases between. The germline CDR1 and CDR2 sequences are MGHRA and YSYEKL. CDR3: CASSQSGTYNSPLHF. The DNA for the CDR3 is TGCGCCAGCAGCCAATCCGGGACCTATAATTCACCCCTCCACTTT.

The chain employs TRBV19 and TRBJ2-6; TRBD1 is a possible D gene (7 bases). The CDR3 runs to 15 residues. Germline loops: CDR1 LNHDA, CDR2 SQIVND (reference sequence). The V and J ends lost 7 bases and 1 base respectively, with 11 bases between them. The CDR3 sequence is CASTPGGSGANVLTF. The DNA of the CDR3 is TGTGCCAGTACCCCAGGGGGGTCTGGGGCCAACGTCCTGACTTTC.

This clone is a singleton in its sample. The chain couples TRBV7-3 to TRBJ2-1, with 7 bases lining up with TRBD2. Germline CDR1 reads SGHTA; CDR2 reads FQGTGA. The CDR3 covers 15 residues. With 2 bases clipped from V and 4 bases from J, the junction kept 5 bases outside the gene matches. The CDR3 bases are TGTGCCAGCAGCTTAGGGGCGGGAGATTACAATGAGCAGTTCTTC. It is translated as CASSLGAGDYNEQFF.

This clone was observed once. The chain is built from TRBV15 and TRBJ2-2; D not certain. Trimming took 2 bases from V and 3 from J, leaving 7 bases between them. The CDR3 loop spans 14 amino acids. In germline, CDR1 is LNHNV, CDR2 YYDKDF (reference sequence). The CDR3, as DNA: TGTGCCACCAGCAGATCGCCGGACACCGGGGAGCTGTTTTTT. Protein sequence: CATSRSPDTGELFF.

The CDR3 reads CASSTDQGYNSPLHF. The CDR3 DNA sequence: TGCGCCAGCAGCACGGACCAGGGCTATAATTCACCCCTCCACTTT. V and J are TRBV5-1 and TRBJ1-6; D possibly corresponds to TRBD1 (5 bases). Trimming stripped 4 bases from V and 3 bases from J, with 11 bases between. Germline values: CDR1 SGHRS, CDR2 YFSETQ. This CDR3 has 15 amino acids.

With regard to this clone: The same CDR3 can be traced to other DNA sequences in this sample. The chain combines TRBV18 with TRBJ1-3; weak D call: TRBD1 (5 bases). Trimming took 2 bases from V and 0 from J, leaving 8 bases between them. Per the germline V gene, CDR1 is KGHSH and CDR2 is LQKENI. The CDR3 is 15 amino acids. CDR3 protein: CASSPGAGSGNTIYF. CDR3 coding DNA: TGTGCCAGCTCACCAGGGGCAGGCTCTGGAAACACCATATATTTT.

J is TRBJ2-5 and V is TRBV5-6, with a possible D match to TRBD1 (6 bases). From germline, CDR1 is SGHDT and CDR2 YYEEEE. The ends were cut back, 0 bases at V and 4 bases at J, with 7 bases in the middle. CDR3 length: 13 amino acids. CDR3 in amino acids: CASSLVGAETQYF. Written as DNA, the CDR3 is TGTGCCAGCAGCTTGGTGGGGGCAGAGACCCAGTACTTC.

The V call is TRBV4-1, the J call TRBJ2-7; TRBD1 aligns across 8 bases. Unmatched junction bases numbered 3, after V lost 0 bases and J lost 2 bases. This CDR3 has 15 amino acids. Germline CDR1 is MGHRA and CDR2 is YSYEKL. This CDR3 is CASSQDRGLTYEQYF. The CDR3 DNA reads as TGCGCCAGCAGCCAAGACAGGGGGCTAACCTACGAGCAGTACTTC.

The chain recombines TRBV5-4 with TRBJ1-1; no clear D. The CDR3 covers 14 residues. CDR1 is SGHNT and CDR2 is YYREEE in the germline V gene (reference sequence). V was clipped by 0 bases and J by 3 bases, with 9 bases between them. CDR3 nucleotides: TGTGCCAGCAGCTTGGGGGGAGGAGACACTGAAGCTTTCTTT. It specifies CASSLGGGDTEAFF.

A single count supports this clone. The rearrangement links TRBV3-1 (or the pseudogene TRBV3-2) to TRBJ2-1, with 11 nucleotides matching TRBD1. Unmatched junction bases numbered 11, after V lost 7 bases and J lost 0 bases. Germline-derived CDR1 and CDR2 are LGHDT and YNNKEL (reference sequence). The CDR3 has 18 amino acids. The CDR3: CASTVRTGGLSSYNEQFF. The CDR3 DNA reads as TGTGCCAGCACTGTTCGGACAGGGGGCCTAAGCTCCTACAATGAGCAGTTCTTC.

The J gene is TRBJ2-5, the V gene TRBV7-3, with 11 nucleotides matching TRBD2. The CDR3 totals 14 residues. Germline CDR1 reads SGHTA; CDR2 reads FQGTGA. J gave up 5 bases and V 8 bases, and 7 bases lay outside the gene matches. The CDR3 coding sequence is TGTGCCAGCGCCCTAGCGGGGGGTGAGGAGACCCAGTACTTC. Protein product: CASALAGGEETQYF.

The chain has TRBV7-9 and TRBJ1-1; D is unresolved. The CDR3 totals 13 residues. The V end lost 5 bases, the J end lost 0 bases, and 7 bases lay between the germline ends. Per the germline V gene, CDR1 is SEHNR and CDR2 is FQNEAQ (reference sequence). CDR3 nucleotide sequence: TGTGCCAGCAGCCCGGTAATGAACACTGAAGCTTTCTTT. It specifies CASSPVMNTEAFF.

The chain recombines TRBV4-1 with TRBJ2-3; 8 nucleotides agree with TRBD2. Per germline, CDR1 MGHRA and CDR2 YSYEKL. J lost 8 bases, V lost 3 bases, and 10 bases had no gene match. CDR3 length: 15 amino acids. The CDR3 loop reads CASSQVGTRIVTQYF. The CDR3 DNA is TGCGCCAGCAGCCAGGTGGGGACTAGAATTGTTACGCAGTATTTT.

V is TRBV5-1 and J is TRBJ2-2; 10 bases are a match to TRBD2. There are 17 residues in the CDR3. The germline gives CDR1 SGHRS, CDR2 YFSETQ. The J segment lost 1 base and the V segment lost 5 bases, leaving 8 bases of the junction unmatched. The CDR3 here is CASRASGSLGNTGELFF. In DNA, the CDR3 is TGCGCCAGCAGGGCTAGCGGGAGTTTGGGGAACACCGGGGAGCTGTTTTTT.

This chain joins TRBV29-1 and TRBJ1-2; 9 nucleotides match TRBD1. Germline V gene lookup returns CDR1 SQVTM and CDR2 ANQGSEA. V shed 6 bases and J 1 base; nucleotides not matched to a gene: 6. This CDR3 region has 14 residues. The CDR3 sequence: CSVKGDRVNYGYTF. CDR3 DNA sequence: TGCAGCGTGAAGGGGGACAGGGTTAACTATGGCTACACCTTC. Using reference TRBV29-1 and TRBJ1-2 for the parts outside the CDR3, the full variable domain is SAVISQKPSRDICQRGTSLTIQCQVDSQVTMMFWYRQQPGQSLTLIATANQGSEATYESGFVIDKFPISRPNLTFSTLTVSNMSPEDSSIYLCSVKGDRVNYGYTFGSGTRLTVV.

This chain joins TRBV7-9 and TRBJ1-1, with D unresolved. CDR3 size: 14 residues. The V and J ends lost 0 bases and 8 bases respectively, with 13 bases between them. Germline V gene data show CDR1 as SEHNR and CDR2 as FQNEAQ (reference sequence). The CDR3 region has the DNA TGTGCCAGCAGCTTAGCAATAGGAACAGACGAAGCTTTCTTT. It specifies CASSLAIGTDEAFF.

V gene TRBV5-6 combines with J gene TRBJ1-1, with D unresolved. In germline, CDR1 is SGHDT, CDR2 YYEEEE. The CDR3 is made up of 14 amino acids. The V and J ends lost 4 bases and 5 bases respectively, with 15 bases between them. CDR3 loop: CASSKVDRRTEAFF. The CDR3 coding sequence is TGTGCCAGCAGCAAGGTCGATCGGAGGACTGAAGCTTTCTTT. Full variable domain (remainder filled in from reference TRBV5-6 and TRBJ1-1): DAGVTQSPTHLIKTRGQQVTLRCSPKSGHDTVSWYQQALGQGPQFIFQYYEEEERQRGNFPDRFSGHQFPNYSSELNVNALLLGDSALYLCASSKVDRRTEAFFGQGTRLTVV.

The rearrangement uses TRBV30 and TRBJ1-5, with 7 positions matching TRBD1. V lost 3 bases and J lost 0; bases outside the gene matches: 5. CDR1 and CDR2 (germline): GTSNPN, SVGIG (reference sequence). This CDR3 is 15 amino acids long. In nucleotides, the CDR3 is TGTGCCTGGAGCCGGGACAGATATAGCAATCAGCCCCAGCATTTT. This encodes CAWSRDRYSNQPQHF. The variable domain in full, with the rest retrieved from reference TRBV30 and TRBJ1-5, is SQTIHQWPATLVQPVGSPLSLECTVEGTSNPNLYWYRQAAGRGLQLLFYSVGIGQISSEVPQNLSASRPQDRQFILSSKKLLLSDSGFYLCAWSRDRYSNQPQHFGDGTRLSIL.

The chain joins TRBV3-1 (or the pseudogene TRBV3-2) to TRBJ2-7, with D possibly TRBD2 on 5 matching bases. CDR3 length equals 19 residues. V gave up 2 bases and J gave up 5 bases, with 28 bases separating them. Germline assignment: CDR1 LGHDT and CDR2 YNNKEL (reference sequence). This CDR3 is CASSQTRNPFPGSRDEQYV. CDR3 DNA sequence: TGTGCCAGCAGCCAAACCCGAAATCCTTTTCCGGGATCCCGCGACGAGCAGTACGTC.

This chain links TRBV19 with TRBJ1-2; 7 bases align to TRBD1. V trimming: 11 bases; J trimming: 4 bases; junction bases outside the gene matches: 7. Germline CDR1 is LNHDA and CDR2 is SQIVND (reference sequence). This CDR3 has 12 amino acids. CDR3 DNA: TGTGCCGCTAACAGGGGCTCCTATGGCTACACCTTC. Its translation is CAANRGSYGYTF.

This chain's CDR3 is CASSFLRGVYTIEQYF. Written as DNA, the CDR3 is TGTGCCAGCAGCTTTTTGCGGGGGGTTTATACGATCGAGCAGTACTTC. The chain links TRBV7-8 to TRBJ2-7, with 8 bases fitting TRBD2. With V trimmed by 3 bases and J by 6 bases, 13 bases remained unmatched. Germline CDR1 and CDR2: SGHVS and FQNEAQ. This CDR3 is 16 amino acids long.